The 21 T cell receptor beta chains reported below all come from one sample, sequenced in a study of blood T cell repertoires in COVID-19 (dated by TCRdb to 2020 to 2022). The library was obtained by the immunoSEQ multiplex PCR assay. Here the immuneACCESS table is served through TCRdb, limited to in-frame sequences with V and J called. Missing clones are a known gap in these copies; in checked studies unresolved V genes cover under half, and the rest lacks a known reason. The table for this sample lists around 200,000 clones; 83% of them were counted only once. The top ten clonotypes cover 1.3% of the sample. What was sequenced was peripheral blood. Receptors originate from a woman in her 30s with COVID-19, enrolled during active disease.

The chain uses TRBV6-4 and TRBJ2-3, with 12 bases identical to TRBD1. This CDR3 is 15 amino acids long. Germline CDR1 reads MRHNA; CDR2 reads SNTAGT. With V trimmed by 8 bases and J by 4 bases, 7 bases remained unmatched. CDR3 residues: CASAAGQGAADTQYF. DNA of the CDR3: TGTGCCAGCGCCGCGGGACAGGGGGCAGCAGATACGCAGTATTTT.

This clone was picked up a small number of times. V is TRBV4-3 and J is TRBJ1-3; 7 nucleotides match TRBD1. V lost 0 bases to trimming and J lost 3 bases; unmatched junction nucleotides: 8. CDR3 length: 17 amino acids. Per germline, CDR1 LGHNA and CDR2 YSLEER. The CDR3 DNA reads as TGCGCCAGCAGCCAAGAAGTTGGCAGGGGGTTTGGAAACACCATATATTTT. It encodes CASSQEVGRGFGNTIYF.

This clone was counted once. The chain combines TRBV5-1 with TRBJ2-7; weak D call: TRBD1 (5 bases). This CDR3 has 14 residues. V lost 0 bases and J lost 4, with 11 bases in between. Germline V lookup: CDR1 SGHRS, CDR2 YFSETQ. The CDR3 DNA is TGCGCCAGCAGCTTGGACCAGGGCAGGTACGAGCAGTACTTC. It encodes CASSLDQGRYEQYF.

The CDR3 DNA sequence: TGTGCCAGCAGCTTAGAAGGGGCACCAAACATTCAGTACTTC. This translates into CASSLEGAPNIQYF. J is TRBJ2-4 and V is TRBV7-9, with D possibly TRBD1 on 5 matching bases. The germline CDR1 and CDR2 sequences are SEHNR and FQNEAQ (reference sequence). The CDR3 contains 14 residues. Deletions cut 1 base from V and 6 bases from J, with 10 bases between.

The chain joins TRBV5-8 to TRBJ2-5; the match to TRBD2 covers 12 bases. The CDR3 sequence is 17 residues long. The germline V gene encodes CDR1 SGHTS and CDR2 YDEGEE. V was pared by 1 base and J by 5 bases, with 9 bases of the junction left unmatched. This CDR3 reads CASSLRLAGGRLETQYF. The CDR3 DNA is TGTGCCAGCAGCTTGAGGCTAGCGGGGGGGCGGTTGGAGACCCAGTACTTC.

This rearrangement joins TRBV19 to TRBJ1-1, with D uncertain. This CDR3 is built from 13 residues. Germline V CDR1 and CDR2: LNHDA, SQIVND (reference sequence). V lost 3 bases to trimming and J lost 0 bases, with 5 bases between them. The CDR3 sequence is CASSMGMNTEAFF. The CDR3, as DNA: TGTGCCAGTAGTATGGGCATGAACACTGAAGCTTTCTTT.

V gene TRBV7-2 combines with J gene TRBJ2-2; no clear D. V was cut by 0 bases and J by 2 bases, with 13 bases left in between. Germline CDR1 SGHTA, CDR2 FQGNSA. CDR3 length: 17 residues. The CDR3 sequence is CASSLALLRFNTGELFF. CDR3 in DNA: TGTGCCAGCAGCTTAGCGCTTTTGAGATTCAACACCGGGGAGCTGTTTTTT.

The CDR3 DNA reads as TGTGCCAGCAGCTTTTGGGGGAGGGCTCTGGGGCGCGTATACGAGCAGTACTTC. This sequence encodes CASSFWGRALGRVYEQYF. The chain uses TRBV5-4 and TRBJ2-7, with 7 bases matching TRBD2. The V segment lost 2 bases and the J segment 4 bases; nucleotides outside the gene matches: 18. This CDR3 has 18 residues. Germline lookup yields CDR1 SGHNT and CDR2 YYREEE (reference sequence).

The chain combines TRBV30 with TRBJ1-1, with D perhaps TRBD1 (5 bases). CDR1 and CDR2 from the germline V gene are GTSNPN and SVGIG (reference sequence). The CDR3 has 14 amino acids. The V gene lost 2 bases and the J gene lost 0 bases, with 10 bases spanning the gap. The CDR3 DNA reads TGTGCCTGGAGTCCTGCAGGGTTGAACACTGAAGCTTTCTTT. This translates into CAWSPAGLNTEAFF.

The chain carries TRBV3-1 (or the pseudogene TRBV3-2) and TRBJ2-6; 7 nucleotides line up with TRBD1. Germline loops: CDR1 LGHDT, CDR2 YNNKEL (reference sequence). Trimming at V came to 4 bases and at J to 0 bases, leaving 6 bases not matched to a gene. There are 17 residues in the CDR3. CDR3 region: CASSPLTGPSGANVLTF. The CDR3 DNA sequence: TGTGCCAGCAGCCCCTTGACAGGGCCCTCTGGGGCCAACGTCCTGACTTTC.

The chain joins TRBV6-4 to TRBJ2-3, with 10 positions matching TRBD2. The CDR3 spans 14 residues. CDR1 and CDR2 from the germline V gene are MRHNA and SNTAGT. V was clipped by 3 bases and J by 4 bases; unmatched bases: 1. The CDR3 is CASSESGGADTQYF. As DNA, the CDR3 is TGTGCCAGCAGTGAAAGCGGGGGGGCAGATACGCAGTATTTT.

The chain has TRBV10-3 and TRBJ1-2, with TRBD1 matching 8 bases. V was clipped by 6 bases and J by 8 bases; unmatched bases: 5. The CDR3 is 12 amino acids. The germline CDR1 and CDR2 sequences are ENHRY and SYGVKD. The chain's CDR3 is CAISATGAGYTF. CDR3 DNA sequence: TGTGCCATCAGCGCGACAGGGGCCGGCTACACCTTC.

The rearrangement uses TRBV27 and TRBJ2-7, with a tentative D call TRBD2 (6 bases). This CDR3 has 13 amino acids. Germline CDR1 is MNHEY and CDR2 is SMNVEV (reference sequence). Trimming removed 5 bases from V and 3 bases from J, with 11 bases in between. Here the CDR3 DNA reads TGTGCCAGCAGTCGGGGGACCGGCTACGAGCAGTACTTC. Amino acids: CASSRGTGYEQYF.

The V gene is TRBV6-6, the J gene TRBJ1-4; no clear D gene. With 2 bases removed from V and 0 bases from J, the gap between germline ends came to 7 bases. The CDR3 sequence is 15 residues long. Germline assignment: CDR1 MNHNY and CDR2 SVGAGI (reference sequence). CDR3 DNA: TGTGCCAGCAGTTACATGGCAGCAACTAATGAAAAACTGTTTTTT. Amino acid sequence: CASSYMAATNEKLFF.

The V call is TRBV4-1, the J call TRBJ2-5; 9 bases agree with TRBD2. This CDR3 contains 16 residues. Germline V gene sequence: CDR1 MGHRA, CDR2 YSYEKL. V was pared by 0 bases and J by 2 bases, with 4 bases of the junction left unmatched. This CDR3 reads CASSQDLGLAQETQYF. The CDR3 coding sequence is TGCGCCAGCAGCCAAGACCTGGGACTAGCTCAAGAGACCCAGTACTTC.

This clone was recorded only once. J is TRBJ1-6 and V is TRBV5-5; 9 bases line up with TRBD1. Germline V gives CDR1 SGHKS, CDR2 YYEKEE (reference sequence). V shed 3 bases, J shed 9 bases, and the junction held 7 bases outside the gene matches. The CDR3 is 15 amino acids. CDR3 loop: CASSWTGEGGSPLHF. The CDR3 region has the DNA TGTGCCAGCAGCTGGACAGGGGAGGGGGGTTCACCCCTCCACTTT.

This clone was counted between two and nine times. The chain links TRBV30 to TRBJ2-7, with D tentatively TRBD1 (6 bases). Trimming shortened V by 5 bases and J by 1 base, and 15 bases separated the two germline ends. The CDR3 is 14 amino acids. The germline gives CDR1 GTSNPN, CDR2 SVGIG (reference sequence). CDR3 sequence reads: CAWFGAGVSYEQYF. As DNA, the CDR3 is TGTGCCTGGTTCGGGGCAGGGGTGTCCTACGAGCAGTACTTC.

The chain is built from TRBV2 and TRBJ1-1; possibly TRBD1 for D (6 bases). Germline CDR1 SNHLY, CDR2 FYNNEI. Trimming removed 5 bases at V and 5 bases at J, with 12 bases between. This CDR3 comprises 13 residues. The CDR3 spells CASSTTGITEAFF. The CDR3 coding sequence is TGTGCCAGCAGTACTACAGGGATAACTGAAGCTTTCTTT.

V gene TRBV30 combines with J gene TRBJ2-1; no clear D. The CDR3 is 17 residues long. The V gene lost 2 bases and the J gene lost 0 bases, with 17 bases spanning the gap. CDR1 is GTSNPN and CDR2 is SVGIG in the germline V gene (reference sequence). The chain's CDR3 is CAWSTNPLAISYNEQFF. The DNA of the CDR3 is TGTGCCTGGAGTACCAACCCCTTAGCAATCTCCTACAATGAGCAGTTCTTC.

This rearrangement joins TRBV6-5 to TRBJ1-4; no clear D gene. Per germline, CDR1 MNHEY and CDR2 SVGAGI. V was pared by 0 bases and J by 5 bases, with 7 bases between. The CDR3 runs 14 residues. CDR3 nucleotide sequence: TGTGCCAGCAGTTACTCTCCGGGGAATGAAAAACTGTTTTTT. Its protein is CASSYSPGNEKLFF.

The chain links TRBV5-5 to TRBJ1-2; 8 positions match TRBD1. The V and J ends lost 3 bases and 4 bases, in that order; junction bases with no gene match: 5. Germline CDR1 is SGHKS and CDR2 is YYEKEE (reference sequence). The CDR3 sequence is 14 residues long. CDR3: CASSWDRSFYGYTF. The CDR3 DNA is TGTGCCAGCAGCTGGGACAGGTCCTTCTATGGCTACACCTTC. Full variable domain (rest looked up from reference TRBV5-5 and TRBJ1-2): DAGVTQSPTHLIKTRGQQVTLRCSPISGHKSVSWYQQVLGQGPQFIFQYYEKEERGRGNFPDRFSARQFPNYSSELNVNALLLGDSALYLCASSWDRSFYGYTFGSGTRLTVV.